This TCR beta chain was sequenced for a study of T cell repertoires in cytomegalovirus infection. Study in general: CMV epitopes that were recently identified and HLA-C-restricted were used alongside well-studied HLA-B-restricted ones.

The table lists this clonotype with a few counts. Its matching antigen is unknown. TCRdb reanalysed the reads using MiXCR and keeps one entry per CDR3 protein. This sample has fewer than 850,000 distinct CDR3 sequences, with approximately 32% found just once. CDR1 and CDR2 from the germline V gene are MNHEY and SMNVEV (reference sequence). J was trimmed by 1 base and V by 5 bases; bases with no gene match: 5. The CDR3 has 15 amino acids. The chain is built from TRBV27 and TRBJ2-3; 8 bases line up with TRBD1. This sequence originates from a human donor in good health (CMV status not recorded). Some clones in this sample may be carry-over from other donors' samples. Sequencing used cultured CD8+ T cells from PBMCs, obtained from culture after CMV antigen stimulation. The CDR3 sequence is CASSTRGRGTDTQYF. The DNA of the CDR3 is TGTGCCAGCAGTACCAGGGGGCGCGGCACAGATACGCAGTATTTT.